Listed below are T cell receptor beta chains from one sample, sequenced in a study of OX40 agonist ivuxolimab in advanced cancers. The data were produced by immunoSEQ multiplex PCR, yet TCRdb's version contains in-frame clones alone and is incomplete. The sample includes under 50,000 clones, around 87% of them seen just once. Material: CD4+ or CD8+ T cells sorted from blood, obtained in a trial of the OX40 agonist ivuxolimab. These receptors were taken from an adult with an advanced solid tumor such as melanoma, head and neck, liver or kidney cancer. Both conserved end residues are part of each CDR3. Fields, in order: V gene, D gene, clone size, J gene, CDR3 protein, CDR3 DNA. A D gene is named only where the DNA matches it firmly. Size tells how often a clone was seen (once, few, many) or the class of an expanded clone, and some rows leave it out.

>TRBV19|TRBD2|NA|TRBJ2-1
CASRKAGGPGNEQFF
TGTGCCAGTAGGAAAGCGGGAGGGCCCGGCAATGAGCAGTTCTTC
>TRBV5-8|TRBD2|NA|TRBJ2-5
CASSSGLALPTGTQYF
TGTGCCAGCAGCTCCGGACTAGCTCTTCCGACAGGGACCCAGTACTTC
>TRBV10-3|TRBD1|NA|TRBJ1-2
CAITETGGDGYTF
TGTGCCATCACCGAGACAGGGGGGGATGGCTACACCTTC
>TRBV18|NA|NA|TRBJ2-3
CASSPRDRVRTDTQYF
TGTGCCAGCTCACCAAGGGACCGGGTCCGCACAGATACGCAGTATTTT
>TRBV9|NA|NA|TRBJ1-4
CASSSSRAANEKLFF
TGTGCCAGCAGCTCCAGCCGGGCGGCTAATGAAAAACTGTTTTTT
>TRBV6-6|TRBD1|NA|TRBJ2-7
CASSKGRDRDSYEQYF
TGTGCCAGCAGTAAGGGGAGGGACAGGGACTCCTACGAGCAGTACTTC
>TRBV6-1|TRBD1|NA|TRBJ2-1
CASRKTGAAYNEQFF
TGTGCCAGCAGGAAGACAGGGGCCGCGTACAATGAGCAGTTCTTC
>TRBV5-4|TRBD2|NA|TRBJ2-5
CASSLGLAGGETQYF
TGTGCCAGCAGCTTGGGACTAGCGGGGGGTGAGACCCAGTACTTC
>TRBV10-1|TRBD2|once|TRBJ2-1
CASSDGTRNNEQFF
TGCGCCAGCAGTGATGGGACTAGGAACAATGAGCAGTTCTTC
>TRBV29-1|TRBD1|NA|TRBJ1-1
CSVQTGIGTAFF
TGCAGCGTACAGACAGGGATCGGTACAGCTTTCTTT
>TRBV28|NA|NA|TRBJ2-7
CAHKPGGASYEQYF
TGTGCCCATAAACCTGGCGGGGCCTCCTACGAGCAGTACTTC
>TRBV18|TRBD1|NA|TRBJ2-6
CASSQGQGTGANVLTF
TGTGCCAGCTCACAAGGACAGGGTACTGGGGCCAACGTCCTGACTTTC
>TRBV9|TRBD1|NA|TRBJ1-1
CASSVDWTGVFGEAFF
TGTGCCAGCAGCGTAGATTGGACAGGGGTTTTCGGTGAAGCTTTCTTT
>TRBV5-1|NA|NA|TRBJ1-1
CASSSEGRERTFF
TGCGCCAGCAGCTCCGAGGGCAGGGAAAGGACTTTCTTT
>TRBV14|TRBD2|few|TRBJ2-1
CASSQYSGSYNEQFF
TGTGCCAGCAGCCAGTATAGCGGGAGCTACAATGAGCAGTTCTTC
>TRBV9|NA|NA|TRBJ2-2
CASSVANPGLGELFF
TGTGCCAGCAGCGTAGCGAATCCCGGGCTCGGGGAGCTGTTTTTT
>TRBV5-4|TRBD2|NA|TRBJ2-1
CASSGSGGPYNEQFF
TGTGCCAGCAGCGGGAGCGGGGGCCCCTACAATGAGCAGTTCTTC
>TRBV2|NA|NA|TRBJ2-5
CASRGYTQETQYF
TGTGCCAGCAGGGGTTACACTCAAGAGACCCAGTACTTC
>TRBV6-1|NA|NA|TRBJ1-5
CASAARRGEPQHF
TGTGCCAGCGCCGCCAGGAGGGGCGAGCCCCAGCATTTT
>TRBV19|TRBD1|NA|TRBJ2-3
CATGQGINTQYF
TGTGCCACGGGACAGGGAATAAATACGCAGTATTTT
>TRBV2|TRBD1|NA|TRBJ2-7
CNRGRGTYEQYF
TGTAACAGGGGCAGGGGGACCTACGAGCAGTACTTC
>TRBV6-5|TRBD1|NA|TRBJ1-6
CASSYDGTGNSPLHF
TGTGCCAGCAGTTACGATGGGACAGGCAATTCACCCCTCCACTTT
>TRBV5-1|TRBD1|NA|TRBJ2-2
CASSLTGAGELFF
TGCGCCAGCAGCTTGACAGGGGCCGGGGAGCTGTTTTTT
>TRBV5-1|TRBD2|once|TRBJ2-5
CASSSGSGETQYF
TGCGCCAGCAGTAGCGGGAGCGGAGAGACCCAGTACTTC